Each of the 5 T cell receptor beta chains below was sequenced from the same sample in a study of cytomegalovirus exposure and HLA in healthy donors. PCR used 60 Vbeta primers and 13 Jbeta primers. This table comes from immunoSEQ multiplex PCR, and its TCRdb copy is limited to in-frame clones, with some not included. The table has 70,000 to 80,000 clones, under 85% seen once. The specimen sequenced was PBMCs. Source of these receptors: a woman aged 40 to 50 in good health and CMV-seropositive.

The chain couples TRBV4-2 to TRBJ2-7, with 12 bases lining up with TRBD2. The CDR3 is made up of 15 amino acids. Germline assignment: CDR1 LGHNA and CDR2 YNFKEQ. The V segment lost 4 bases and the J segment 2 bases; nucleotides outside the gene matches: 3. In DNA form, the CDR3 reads TGTGCCAGCAGCCCACTAGCGGGGGGCCCCTACGAGCAGTACTTC. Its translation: CASSPLAGGPYEQYF.

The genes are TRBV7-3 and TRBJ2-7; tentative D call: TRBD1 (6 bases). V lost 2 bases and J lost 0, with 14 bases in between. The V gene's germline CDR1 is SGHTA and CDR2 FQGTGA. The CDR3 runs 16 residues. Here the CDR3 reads CASSLGGQIYSYEQYF. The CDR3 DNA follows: TGTGCCAGCAGCTTAGGGGGACAAATCTACTCCTACGAGCAGTACTTC.

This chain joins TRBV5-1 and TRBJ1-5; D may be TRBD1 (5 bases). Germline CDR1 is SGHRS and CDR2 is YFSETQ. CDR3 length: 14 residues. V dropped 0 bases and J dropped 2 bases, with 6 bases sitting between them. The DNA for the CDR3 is TGCGCCAGCAGCTTGGGGGGGGGCAATCAGCCCCAGCATTTT. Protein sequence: CASSLGGGNQPQHF.

The DNA for the CDR3 is TGTGCCAGTAGCCTCAGGGCTTTGGGCTATGGCTACACCTTC. Protein sequence: CASSLRALGYGYTF. The chain carries TRBV19 and TRBJ1-2; D is possibly TRBD1 (5 bases). From germline, CDR1 is LNHDA and CDR2 SQIVND (reference sequence). The CDR3 extends over 14 amino acids. V lost 6 bases to trimming and J lost 4 bases, with 15 bases between them. Supplemented by reference TRBV19 and TRBJ1-2, the full variable domain reads DGGITQSPKYLFRKEGQNVTLSCEQNLNHDAMYWYRQDPGQGLRLIYYSQIVNDFQKGDIAEGYSVSREKKESFPLTVTSAQKNPTAFYLCASSLRALGYGYTFGSGTRLTVV.

The CDR3 protein is CSANADRGYTF. The CDR3 DNA reads TGCAGTGCCAACGCTGATCGGGGCTACACCTTC. The V gene is TRBV20-1, the J gene TRBJ1-2; no definite D call. The CDR3 is 11 residues long. V was cut by 6 bases and J by 8 bases, with 13 bases left in between. The germline gives CDR1 DFQATT, CDR2 SNEGSKA (reference sequence).